This T cell receptor beta chain was profiled in a study of follicular helper T cells after annual influenza vaccination. Method: immunoSEQ multiplex PCR; TCRdb's copy keeps in-frame clones and lacks some. The sample has about 1,500 clones, less than 70% seen once. The time point was: 2015-2016 season, 7 days after influenza vaccination. The source is an adult who received the influenza vaccine. The sample consisted of CXCR5+ CD38+ circulating T follicular helper cells from blood, taken 7 days after influenza vaccination. Subset meaning: circulating Tfh, non-naive CD4+CXCR5+PD-1+ (ICOS+CD38+ or ICOS-CD38-).

In DNA form, the CDR3 reads TGTGCCAGCAGTTATTACGGCGGGGGGGGCACTGAAGCTTTCTTT. Protein: CASSYYGGGGTEAFF. The chain joins TRBV6-5 to TRBJ1-1, with D possibly TRBD1 on 5 matching bases. V shed 3 bases and J shed 4 bases, with 15 bases lying between them. This CDR3 comprises 15 residues. Germline loops: CDR1 MNHEY, CDR2 SVGAGI.